Below, 9 T cell receptor beta chains from the same sample are listed, as sequenced in a study of response to subunit inactivated influenza vaccine. MiXCR was run by TCRdb on the RT-PCR reads, yielding one entry per CDR3 protein. The sample includes 700,000 to 900,000 distinct CDR3 sequences, around 21% seen only once; the top ten take 9.5% to 13%. The input for sequencing was PBMCs from blood, taken more than 4 days after vaccination. Receptor source: a man aged 45-60 years who received an inactivated influenza vaccine.

This rearrangement joins TRBV15 to TRBJ1-4, with unresolved D. The CDR3 is 12 residues long. V was shortened by 5 bases and J by 1 base, with 2 bases between the two germline ends. Germline V gives CDR1 LNHNV, CDR2 YYDKDF (reference sequence). The CDR3: CATSGTNEKLFF. The CDR3 DNA reads as TGTGCCACCAGCGGAACTAATGAAAAACTGTTTTTT. Full variable domain (outside the CDR3, taken from reference TRBV15 and TRBJ1-4): DAMVIQNPRYQVTQFGKPVTLSCSQTLNHNVMYWYQQKSSQAPKLLFHYYDKDFNNEADTPDNFQSRRPNTSFCFLDIRSPGLGDTAMYLCATSGTNEKLFFGSGTQLSVL.

In its sample, this clonotype was seen a few times. The chain recombines TRBV10-3 with TRBJ2-2, with D maybe TRBD2 (6 bases). Germline CDR1 ENHRY, CDR2 SYGVKD. Deletions cut 5 bases from V and 4 bases from J, with 14 bases between. The CDR3 sequence is 15 residues long. The CDR3 protein is CAISLTGAGTGELFF. The CDR3 DNA sequence: TGTGCCATCAGTCTTACGGGAGCTGGCACCGGGGAGCTGTTTTTT.

This clonotype was detected only a few times. The gene calls are TRBV27 and TRBJ2-7; D is unresolved. The CDR3 totals 13 residues. CDR1 is MNHEY and CDR2 is SMNVEV in the germline V gene (reference sequence). V was clipped by 4 bases and J by 3 bases, with 10 bases between them. This CDR3 reads CASSSTPYYEQYF. DNA for the CDR3: TGTGCCAGCAGTTCCACACCGTACTACGAGCAGTACTTC.

The chain recombines TRBV10-3 with TRBJ2-2, with D possibly TRBD2 on 5 matching bases. The V end lost 2 bases, the J end lost 6 bases, and 7 bases lay between the germline ends. CDR3 length: 13 residues. The germline gives CDR1 ENHRY, CDR2 SYGVKD. DNA of the CDR3: TGTGCCATCAGTGAGGCGGGTGCCGGGGAGCTGTTTTTT. Protein sequence: CAISEAGAGELFF.

This chain links TRBV7-8 with TRBJ2-7; TRBD2 agrees at 9 bases. The CDR3 is 14 residues long. V lost 3 bases, J lost 9 bases, and 9 bases stayed unmatched. The V gene's germline CDR1 is SGHVS and CDR2 FQNEAQ. CDR3 sequence (DNA): TGTGCCAGCAGCTTTAGGAGCGGGAGGCCTTTGCAGTACTTC. This translates into CASSFRSGRPLQYF.

The chain recombines TRBV18 with TRBJ2-7; D possibly corresponds to TRBD2 (6 bases). CDR3 length: 15 amino acids. Deletions cut 2 bases from V and 4 bases from J, with 15 bases between. Germline V gives CDR1 KGHSH, CDR2 LQKENI. The CDR3 bases are TGTGCCAGCTCACCATCGAGCATGCGGGAATACGAGCAGTACTTC. Protein sequence: CASSPSSMREYEQYF.

The chain joins TRBV15 to TRBJ2-1, with 7 bases fitting TRBD1. V gave up 9 bases and J gave up 7 bases; unmatched junction bases: 9. The germline V gene has CDR1 LNHNV and CDR2 YYDKDF (reference sequence). The CDR3 length is 13 residues. The CDR3: CATRQGIGNEQFF. CDR3 nucleotides: TGTGCCACTCGACAGGGTATTGGAAATGAGCAGTTCTTC.

This chain connects TRBV3-1 to TRBJ2-7; D not certain. Germline CDR1 is LGHDT and CDR2 is YNNKEL (reference sequence). The CDR3 has 14 amino acids. V lost 1 base to trimming and J lost 3 bases, with 10 bases between them. The CDR3 DNA follows: TGTGCCAGCAGCCAAGGTACCCTTAGCTACGAGCAGTACTTC. Protein sequence: CASSQGTLSYEQYF.

The V and J genes are TRBV5-5 and TRBJ2-7, with D uncertain. Trimming took 0 bases from V and 7 from J, leaving 11 bases between them. From germline, CDR1 is SGHKS and CDR2 YYEKEE (reference sequence). The CDR3 is 13 residues long. The CDR3 DNA follows: TGTGCCAGCAGCTTGGCCGCAGACTGGGAGCAGTACTTC. It is translated as CASSLAADWEQYF.